Below, 22 T cell receptor beta chains from the same sample are listed, as sequenced in a study of T cell repertoires in cytomegalovirus infection (dated by TCRdb to the late 2010s). The sample was run on an Illumina HiSeq 1500. The public reads were reprocessed in TCRdb via fastp at Q25 and MiXCR, keeping in-frame beta chains. Each CDR3 protein gets just one entry, which takes the most common genes and DNA from the rows behind it. Recorded for this sample are 350,000 to 450,000 distinct CDR3 sequences; 15% to 20% of them occurred a single time. The ten most abundant clones make up roughly 9% of the sample. What was sequenced was PBMCs. All receptors come from a human donor in good health (CMV status not recorded). Some clones in this sample may be carry-over from other donors' samples.

This CDR3 reads CASRGLTAQQETQYF. CDR3 sequence (DNA): TGTGCCAGTAGAGGCCTGACTGCCCAGCAAGAGACCCAGTACTTC. The chain employs TRBV19 and TRBJ2-5, with no clear D. The V gene's germline CDR1 is LNHDA and CDR2 SQIVND (reference sequence). CDR3 size: 15 residues. V lost 6 bases and J 2 bases, leaving 16 bases between the germline ends.

This clonotype was seen a handful of times. The chain combines TRBV24-1 with TRBJ1-2, with D possibly TRBD1 on 5 matching bases. Looked up from germline, CDR1 is KGHDR and CDR2 is SFDVKD. Trimming left V 9 bases short and J 3 bases short, with 10 bases between. The CDR3 sequence is 12 residues long. The CDR3: CATSQGDYGYTF. The CDR3 bases are TGTGCCACCTCTCAGGGCGACTATGGCTACACCTTC.

In its sample, this clonotype was seen many times. The chain recombines TRBV7-2 with TRBJ2-7; D is perhaps TRBD1 (6 bases). The length of the CDR3 is 16 residues. V shed 2 bases and J shed 3 bases, with 17 bases lying between them. The germline gives CDR1 SGHTA, CDR2 FQGNSA. CDR3 sequence reads: CASSLRLTGHLYEQYF. DNA for the CDR3: TGTGCCAGCAGCTTAAGATTGACGGGACACCTCTACGAGCAGTACTTC.

This clonotype occurred a few times. The chain employs TRBV12-3 or TRBV12-4 and TRBJ2-1; 9 nucleotides match TRBD1. This CDR3 contains 16 residues. Trimming cost V 5 bases and J 6 bases; bases outside gene matches: 11. The CDR3 DNA reads as TGTGCCAGCAGTCCCTCTAGGACAGGGGCGGTCAATGAGCAGTTCTTC. It specifies CASSPSRTGAVNEQFF.

In its sample, this clonotype was seen many times. The chain uses TRBV7-8 and TRBJ1-1; possible D gene TRBD1, 5 bases. The CDR3 is 17 residues long. CDR1 is SGHVS and CDR2 is FQNEAQ in the germline V gene. Trimming shortened V by 2 bases and J by 5 bases, and 21 bases separated the two germline ends. The CDR3, as DNA: TGTGCCAGCAGCTTAAACCTCCGGGGCTTGGGAGGGACTGAAGCTTTCTTT. This sequence encodes CASSLNLRGLGGTEAFF.

The sample holds many counts of this clonotype. The rearrangement links TRBV12-3 or TRBV12-4 to TRBJ2-1, with unresolved D. Trimming took 6 bases from V and 5 from J, leaving 11 bases between them. This CDR3 is 13 amino acids long. CDR3 sequence: CASSGRNNNEQFF. CDR3 DNA: TGTGCCAGCAGCGGACGGAACAACAATGAGCAGTTCTTC.

This clonotype was found a few times. The chain employs TRBV7-2 and TRBJ1-5; D is ambiguous. This CDR3 spans 13 amino acids. The V gene's germline CDR1 is SGHTA and CDR2 FQGNSA. V dropped 1 base and J dropped 3 bases, with 4 bases sitting between them. CDR3 region: CASSLDPNQPQHF. CDR3 coding DNA: TGTGCCAGCAGCTTAGACCCCAATCAGCCCCAGCATTTT. Full variable domain (missing parts from reference TRBV7-2 and TRBJ1-5): GAGVSQSPSNKVTEKGKDVELRCDPISGHTALYWYRQSLGQGLEFLIYFQGNSAPDKSGLPSDRFSAERTGGSVSTLTIQRTQQEDSAVYLCASSLDPNQPQHFGDGTRLSIL.

This clonotype was recorded at least ten times. The chain uses TRBV7-6 and TRBJ1-2, with TRBD1 matching 10 bases. The CDR3 totals 15 residues. Unmatched junction bases numbered 5, after V lost 3 bases and J lost 4 bases. CDR1 and CDR2 (germline): SGHVS, FNYEAQ. CDR3 coding DNA: TGTGCCAGCAGCTTGGTGACAGGGGGCTCCTATGGCTACACCTTC. Protein: CASSLVTGGSYGYTF.

The genes are TRBV2 and TRBJ2-3, with TRBD2 matching 11 bases. Germline V gene data show CDR1 as SNHLY and CDR2 as FYNNEI. V shed 6 bases, J shed 7 bases, and the junction held 3 bases outside the gene matches. The CDR3 is 13 residues long. The CDR3 DNA follows: TGTGCCAGCAGGACTAGCGGGATGTATACGCAGTATTTT. This sequence encodes CASRTSGMYTQYF.

This clonotype was seen more than once but under ten times. V usage is TRBV20-1 and J usage is TRBJ1-1; possible D gene TRBD1, 6 bases. Germline V gene data show CDR1 as DFQATT and CDR2 as SNEGSKA (reference sequence). V shed 3 bases and J shed 3 bases, with 14 bases lying between them. This CDR3 spans 14 amino acids. For the CDR3, the DNA is TGCAGTGCTAGTCAAGGAGGGGGGGACACTGAAGCTTTCTTT. Protein product: CSASQGGGDTEAFF.

This clonotype was recorded many times. The chain carries TRBV7-2 and TRBJ1-1, with unresolved D. V was shortened by 5 bases and J by 3 bases, with 13 bases between the two germline ends. The germline CDR1 and CDR2 sequences are SGHTA and FQGNSA. The CDR3 is 14 amino acids. This CDR3 is CASSLTTDHTEAFF. The DNA for the CDR3 is TGTGCCAGCAGCCTTACCACAGATCACACTGAAGCTTTCTTT.

A single count supports this clonotype. This may stem from a read error, because a much larger clone lies one nucleotide away. The chain recombines TRBV6-2 or TRBV6-3 with TRBJ1-4; D remains ambiguous. This CDR3 is 17 amino acids long. Germline V lookup: CDR1 MNHEY, CDR2 SVGEGT. The CDR3 DNA follows: TGTGCCAGCAGTTCTCGACGGACTAGTAAGACTAAAGAAAAACTGTTTTTT. It yields the protein CASSSRRTSKTKEKLFF.

This clonotype was observed a handful of times. The CDR3 region is CASSIDIQETQYF. CDR3 in DNA: TGTGCCAGTAGTATAGATATACAAGAGACCCAGTACTTC. V gene TRBV19 combines with J gene TRBJ2-5; D ambiguous. Trimming took off 0 bases at V and 2 bases at J, with 4 bases between the two ends. Germline V gene lookup returns CDR1 LNHDA and CDR2 SQIVND (reference sequence). The CDR3 spans 13 residues.

Only a few counts were recorded for this clonotype. The rearrangement links TRBV2 to TRBJ2-1; D not certain. The V gene's germline CDR1 is SNHLY and CDR2 FYNNEI. V was pared by 6 bases and J by 8 bases, with 17 bases between. CDR3 length: 14 residues. CDR3 in DNA: TGTGCCAGCAGCCAAAAGCCAGCGAGCGATGAGCAGTTCTTC. This encodes CASSQKPASDEQFF.

This clonotype was counted many times. CDR3 sequence: CASSSGTGGANYGYTF. CDR3 DNA sequence: TGTGCCAGCAGTTCCGGGACAGGGGGGGCTAACTATGGCTACACCTTC. The chain combines TRBV6-1 with TRBJ1-2; 11 bases are a match to TRBD1. The trim removed 5 bases at V and 0 bases at J, leaving 5 bases unmatched. The germline gives CDR1 MNHNS, CDR2 SASEGT. This CDR3 is built from 16 residues.

There are many counts of this clonotype. The gene calls are TRBV12-3 or TRBV12-4 and TRBJ2-5; 8 nucleotides agree with TRBD2. The CDR3 is 14 residues long. Trimming took 5 bases from V and 5 from J; bases not matched to a gene: 7. The CDR3 DNA reads TGTGCCAGCAGTCCGGGACTAGTAGGGGAGACCCAGTACTTC. As protein: CASSPGLVGETQYF.

This clonotype was found many times. This chain connects TRBV6-1 to TRBJ1-1; D call uncertain. Germline lookup yields CDR1 MNHNS and CDR2 SASEGT. V gave up 7 bases and J gave up 3 bases, with 24 bases separating them. CDR3 length: 17 residues. The CDR3, as DNA: TGTGCCAGCACCCCCTGGATCAGGAGGGAGGTGGACACTGAAGCTTTCTTT. Translating it yields CASTPWIRREVDTEAFF.

The table lists this clonotype with many counts. V and J are TRBV6-1 and TRBJ1-3, with 7 nucleotides matching TRBD1. This CDR3 spans 17 amino acids. CDR1 and CDR2 from the germline V gene are MNHNS and SASEGT. V lost 8 bases and J lost 0; bases outside the gene matches: 13. CDR3 in DNA: TGTGCCAGCTCGGGTGACAGGGATCCACTCTCTGGAAACACCATATATTTT. Protein product: CASSGDRDPLSGNTIYF.

The table lists this clonotype with many counts. The chain employs TRBV7-2 and TRBJ1-1; unclear D gene. The CDR3 spans 13 residues. Trimming left V 3 bases short and J 5 bases short, with 10 bases between. Germline CDR1 reads SGHTA; CDR2 reads FQGNSA. CDR3 coding DNA: TGTGCCAGCAGCTTGTGGGAGTTGACTGAAGCTTTCTTT. Translation gives CASSLWELTEAFF.

Only a few counts were recorded for this clonotype. The V gene is TRBV7-2, the J gene TRBJ2-5; 9 nucleotides match TRBD2. CDR3 length: 18 amino acids. V was pared by 2 bases and J by 3 bases, with 13 bases of the junction left unmatched. Germline V gene data show CDR1 as SGHTA and CDR2 as FQGNSA. The CDR3 bases are TGTGCCAGCAGCTTATTCGGTCCCGGGACTAGCTTCGAAGAGACCCAGTACTTC. Translating gives CASSLFGPGTSFEETQYF.

The chain is built from TRBV4-1 and TRBJ2-6; D is perhaps TRBD1 or TRBD2 (5 bases each). CDR3 length: 18 residues. Trimming pared 1 base from V and 0 bases from J, leaving 13 bases between. Per the germline V gene, CDR1 is MGHRA and CDR2 is YSYEKL. The CDR3, as DNA: TGCGCCAGCAGCCAAGGGCGGGCGAGGGGCTCTGGGGCCAACGTCCTGACTTTC. Amino acid sequence: CASSQGRARGSGANVLTF.

This clonotype has a count of ten or more. The chain has TRBV5-6 and TRBJ1-1, with D possibly being TRBD1 (5 bases). The CDR3 is made up of 15 amino acids. CDR1 is SGHDT and CDR2 is YYEEEE in the germline V gene. Trimming left V 4 bases short and J 7 bases short, with 20 bases between. Written as DNA, the CDR3 is TGTGCCAGCAGCCGGATAGGTGGGGACCGCCATGAAGCTTTCTTT. This codes for CASSRIGGDRHEAFF.